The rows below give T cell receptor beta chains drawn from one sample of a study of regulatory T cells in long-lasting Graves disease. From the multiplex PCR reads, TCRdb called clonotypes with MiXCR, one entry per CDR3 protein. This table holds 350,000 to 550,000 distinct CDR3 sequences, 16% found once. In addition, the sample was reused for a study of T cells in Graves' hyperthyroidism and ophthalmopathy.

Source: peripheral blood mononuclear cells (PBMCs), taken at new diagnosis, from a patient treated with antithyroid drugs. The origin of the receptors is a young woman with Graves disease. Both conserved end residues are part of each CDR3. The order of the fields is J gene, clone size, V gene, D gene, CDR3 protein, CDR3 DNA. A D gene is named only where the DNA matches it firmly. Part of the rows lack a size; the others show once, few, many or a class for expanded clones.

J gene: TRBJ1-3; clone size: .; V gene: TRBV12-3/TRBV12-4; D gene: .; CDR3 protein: CASSFGTPGNTIYF; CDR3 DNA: TGTGCCAGCAGTTTTGGGACGCCAGGAAACACCATATATTTT
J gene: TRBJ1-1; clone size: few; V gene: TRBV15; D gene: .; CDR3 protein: CATSRGYLNTEAFF; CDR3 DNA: TGTGCCACCAGCAGAGGATACCTGAACACTGAAGCTTTCTTT
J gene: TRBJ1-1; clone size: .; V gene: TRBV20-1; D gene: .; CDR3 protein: CSAHTGGLGTEAFF; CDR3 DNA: TGCAGTGCCCACACGGGGGGTTTGGGCACTGAAGCTTTCTTT
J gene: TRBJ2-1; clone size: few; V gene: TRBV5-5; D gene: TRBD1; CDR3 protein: CASSLGQGAPHEQFF; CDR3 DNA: TGTGCCAGCAGCTTGGGACAGGGGGCACCCCATGAGCAGTTCTTC
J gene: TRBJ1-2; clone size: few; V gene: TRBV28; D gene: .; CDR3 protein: CASSLKPENYGYTF; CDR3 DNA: TGTGCCAGCAGTTTAAAGCCAGAAAACTATGGCTACACCTTC
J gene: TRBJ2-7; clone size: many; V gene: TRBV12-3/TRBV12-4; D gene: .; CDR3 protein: CASSLYRLGQYEQYF; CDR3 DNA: TGTGCCAGCAGTTTATATCGTCTAGGACAATACGAGCAGTACTTC
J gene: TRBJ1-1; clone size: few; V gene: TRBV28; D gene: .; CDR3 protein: CASNTGLTEAFF; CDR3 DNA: TGTGCCAGCAACACAGGGCTCACTGAAGCTTTCTTT
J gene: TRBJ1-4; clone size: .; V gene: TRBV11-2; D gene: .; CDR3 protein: CASSLDPGKREEKLFF; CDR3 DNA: TGTGCCAGCAGCTTAGATCCAGGGAAACGAGAAGAAAAACTGTTTTTT
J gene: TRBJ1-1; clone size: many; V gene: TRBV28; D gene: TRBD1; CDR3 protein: CASSQRTGMNTEAFF; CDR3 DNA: TGTGCCAGCAGTCAGAGGACAGGGATGAACACTGAAGCTTTCTTT
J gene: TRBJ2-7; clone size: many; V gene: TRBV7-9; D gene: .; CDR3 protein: CASSLALGNYEQYF; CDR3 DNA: TGTGCCAGCAGCTTGGCCCTAGGGAACTACGAGCAGTACTTC
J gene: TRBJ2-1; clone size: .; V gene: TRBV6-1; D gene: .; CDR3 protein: CATSPLGPPKNNEQFF; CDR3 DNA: TGTGCCACTTCTCCTCTCGGACCACCCAAAAACAATGAGCAGTTCTTC
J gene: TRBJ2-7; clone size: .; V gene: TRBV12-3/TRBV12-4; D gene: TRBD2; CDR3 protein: CASSPRLAASYEQYF; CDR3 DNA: TGTGCCAGCAGTCCCCGACTAGCGGCCTCCTACGAGCAGTACTTC
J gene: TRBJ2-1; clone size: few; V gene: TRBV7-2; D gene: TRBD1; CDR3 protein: CASSLEQGRNEQFF; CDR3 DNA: TGTGCCAGCAGCTTAGAACAGGGGCGGAATGAGCAGTTCTTC
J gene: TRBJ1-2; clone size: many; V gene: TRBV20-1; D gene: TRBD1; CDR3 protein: CSAGLTGGLVGYTF; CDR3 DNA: TGCAGTGCCGGCCTGACAGGGGGCCTTGTTGGCTACACCTTC
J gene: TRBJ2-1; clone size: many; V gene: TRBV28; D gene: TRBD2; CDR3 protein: CASSPQRLAGNSYNEQFF; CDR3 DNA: TGTGCCAGCAGTCCTCAAAGGCTAGCGGGAAATAGCTACAATGAGCAGTTCTTC
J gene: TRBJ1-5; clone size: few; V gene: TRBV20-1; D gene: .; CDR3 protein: CSARGGFGQPQHF; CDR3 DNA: TGCAGTGCTAGAGGGGGATTCGGACAGCCCCAGCATTTT
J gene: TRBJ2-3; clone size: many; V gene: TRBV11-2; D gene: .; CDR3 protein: CASKVSRSTDTQYF; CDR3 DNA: TGTGCCAGCAAGGTCTCGCGTTCCACAGATACGCAGTATTTT
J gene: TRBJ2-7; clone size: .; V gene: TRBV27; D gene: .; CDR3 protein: CASSSRPLLIGSYEQYF; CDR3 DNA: TGTGCCAGCAGTTCCCGCCCATTACTGATAGGCTCCTACGAGCAGTACTTC
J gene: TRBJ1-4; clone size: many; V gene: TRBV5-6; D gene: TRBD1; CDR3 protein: CASSAGTATNEKLFF; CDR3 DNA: TGTGCCAGCAGCGCCGGGACAGCAACTAATGAAAAACTGTTTTTT
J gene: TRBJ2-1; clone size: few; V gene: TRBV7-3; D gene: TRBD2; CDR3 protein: CASSGGSGSSYNEQFF; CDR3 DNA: TGTGCCAGCAGCGGGGGCAGCGGGAGCTCCTACAATGAGCAGTTCTTC
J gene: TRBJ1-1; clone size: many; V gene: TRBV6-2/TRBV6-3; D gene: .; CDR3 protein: CATCGTMNTEAFF; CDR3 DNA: TGTGCCACCTGCGGGACGATGAACACTGAAGCTTTCTTT
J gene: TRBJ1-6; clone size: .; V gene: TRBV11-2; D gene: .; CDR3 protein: CASSPQDVDSPLHF; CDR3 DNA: TGTGCCAGCAGCCCACAGGACGTCGATTCACCCCTCCACTTT
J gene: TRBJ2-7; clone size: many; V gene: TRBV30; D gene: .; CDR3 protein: CAWSVIGDSEQYF; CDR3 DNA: TGTGCCTGGAGTGTGATAGGGGATAGCGAGCAGTACTTC
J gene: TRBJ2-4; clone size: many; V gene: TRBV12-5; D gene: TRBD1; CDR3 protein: CASGLIPRDSWGKNIQYF; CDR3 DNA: TGTGCTAGTGGTTTGATCCCTCGGGACAGCTGGGGCAAAAACATTCAGTACTTC
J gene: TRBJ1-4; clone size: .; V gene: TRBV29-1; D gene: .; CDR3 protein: CSVEQKQSLFF; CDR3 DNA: TGCAGCGTTGAACAAAAACAGAGCCTGTTTTTT
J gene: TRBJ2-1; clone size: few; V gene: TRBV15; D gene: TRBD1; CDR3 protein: CATSRADRNAYNEQFF; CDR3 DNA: TGTGCCACCAGCAGAGCGGACAGGAATGCCTACAATGAGCAGTTCTTC
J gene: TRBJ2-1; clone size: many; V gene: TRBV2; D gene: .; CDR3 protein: CASSEGAGRYNEQFF; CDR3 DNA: TGTGCCAGCAGTGAAGGTGCGGGCCGTTACAATGAGCAGTTCTTC
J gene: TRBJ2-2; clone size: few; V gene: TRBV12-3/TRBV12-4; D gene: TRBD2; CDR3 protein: CASSLGLAETNTGELFF; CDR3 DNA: TGTGCCAGCAGTTTAGGACTAGCGGAGACGAACACCGGGGAGCTGTTTTTT
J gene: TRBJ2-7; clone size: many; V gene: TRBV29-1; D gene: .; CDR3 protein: CSVDSGGSYEQYF; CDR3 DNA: TGCAGCGTTGATAGCGGAGGCTCCTACGAGCAGTACTTC
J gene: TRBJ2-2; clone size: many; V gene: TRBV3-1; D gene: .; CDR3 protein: CASSQGGELFF; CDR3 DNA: TGTGCCAGCAGCCAAGGCGGGGAGCTGTTTTTT
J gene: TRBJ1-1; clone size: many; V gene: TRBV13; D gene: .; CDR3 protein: CASNGGDPRGTEAFF; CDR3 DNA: TGTGCCAGCAATGGGGGTGACCCCCGCGGCACTGAAGCTTTCTTT
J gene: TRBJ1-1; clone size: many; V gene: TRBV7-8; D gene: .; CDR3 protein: CASSLDGAAGMAFF; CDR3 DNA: TGTGCCAGCAGCTTAGACGGAGCAGCCGGGATGGCTTTCTTT
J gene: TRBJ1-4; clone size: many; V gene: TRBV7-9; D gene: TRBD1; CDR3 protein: CASSSQGVHEKLFF; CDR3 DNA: TGTGCCAGCAGCTCCCAGGGGGTTCACGAAAAACTGTTTTTT
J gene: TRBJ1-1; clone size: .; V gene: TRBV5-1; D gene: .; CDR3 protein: CASSLEVRGAEALF; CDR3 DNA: TGCGCCAGCAGCTTGGAGGTAAGGGGAGCTGAAGCTCTCTTT
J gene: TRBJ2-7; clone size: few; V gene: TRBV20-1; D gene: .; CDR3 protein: CSQGAGGREQYF; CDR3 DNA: TGCAGTCAGGGAGCGGGTGGTCGCGAGCAGTACTTC
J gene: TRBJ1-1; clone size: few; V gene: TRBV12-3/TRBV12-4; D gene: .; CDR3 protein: CASSLIGQKNTEAFF; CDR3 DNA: TGTGCCAGCAGTTTGATAGGGCAGAAGAACACTGAAGCTTTCTTT
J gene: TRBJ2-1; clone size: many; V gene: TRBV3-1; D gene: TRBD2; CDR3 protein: CASSRGGVSSYNEQFF; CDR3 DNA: TGTGCCAGCAGCCGTGGGGGGGTGAGCTCCTACAATGAGCAGTTCTTC
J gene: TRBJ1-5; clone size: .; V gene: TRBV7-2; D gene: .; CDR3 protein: CASSHYSNQPQHF; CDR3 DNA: TGTGCCAGCAGCCATTATAGCAATCAGCCCCAGCATTTT
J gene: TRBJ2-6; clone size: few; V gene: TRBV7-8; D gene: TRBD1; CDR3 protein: CASSSQGVAGANVLTF; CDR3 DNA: TGTGCCAGCAGCTCCCAGGGGGTGGCTGGGGCCAACGTCCTGACTTTC
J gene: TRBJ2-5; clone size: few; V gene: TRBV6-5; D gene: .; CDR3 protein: CASSYSEIQETQYF; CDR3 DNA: TGTGCCAGCAGTTACTCGGAGATCCAAGAGACCCAGTACTTC